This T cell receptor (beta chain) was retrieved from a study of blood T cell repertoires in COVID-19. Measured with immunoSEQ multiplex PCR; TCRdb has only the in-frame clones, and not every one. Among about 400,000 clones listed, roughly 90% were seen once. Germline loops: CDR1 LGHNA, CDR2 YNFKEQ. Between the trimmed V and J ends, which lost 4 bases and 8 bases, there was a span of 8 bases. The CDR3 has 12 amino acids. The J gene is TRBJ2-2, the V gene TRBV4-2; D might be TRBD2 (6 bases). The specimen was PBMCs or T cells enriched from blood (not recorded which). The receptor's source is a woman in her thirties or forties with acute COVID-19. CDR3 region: CASSLGGGELFF. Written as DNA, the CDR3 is TGTGCCAGCAGCCTCGGGGGAGGGGAGCTGTTTTTT.